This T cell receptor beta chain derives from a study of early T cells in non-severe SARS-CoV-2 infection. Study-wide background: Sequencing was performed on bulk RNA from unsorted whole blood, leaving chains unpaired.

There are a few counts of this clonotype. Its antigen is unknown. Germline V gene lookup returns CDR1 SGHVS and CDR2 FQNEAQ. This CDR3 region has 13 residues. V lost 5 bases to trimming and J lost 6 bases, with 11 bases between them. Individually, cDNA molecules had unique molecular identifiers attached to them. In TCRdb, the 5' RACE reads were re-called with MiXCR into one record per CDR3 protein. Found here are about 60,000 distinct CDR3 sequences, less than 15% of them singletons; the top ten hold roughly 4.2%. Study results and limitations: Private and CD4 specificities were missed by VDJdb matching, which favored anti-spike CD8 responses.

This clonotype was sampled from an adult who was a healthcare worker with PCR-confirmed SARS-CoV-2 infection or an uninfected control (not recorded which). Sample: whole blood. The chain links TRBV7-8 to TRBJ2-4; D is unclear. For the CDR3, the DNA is TGTGCCAGCAGCGCCAGGACGGCAAACATTCAGTACTTC. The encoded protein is CASSARTANIQYF.